Each of the 7 T cell receptor beta chains below was sequenced from the same sample in a study of regulatory T cells in long-lasting Graves disease. The time point denotes: persistent/refractory GD, antithyroid drugs over 5 years with positive TRAb. The authors made the TCR library using RNA they extracted from PBMCs. Building the TCR beta libraries relied on iRepertoire HTBI primers, and CDR3 regions underwent Arm-PCR. TCRdb reanalysed the multiplex PCR reads using MiXCR and keeps one entry per CDR3 protein. The data contain about 460,000 distinct CDR3 sequences, 20% to 25% of them singletons. The specimen comprised peripheral blood mononuclear cells (PBMCs), sampled when the disease was refractory, from a patient treated with antithyroid drugs. The receptors shown here come from a female donor with Graves disease.

Many counts were recorded for this clonotype. CDR3: CASGTTALGGGYTF. In DNA form, the CDR3 reads TGCGCCAGCGGAACGACAGCGCTTGGAGGTGGCTACACCTTC. V gene TRBV5-1 combines with J gene TRBJ1-2, with D possibly being TRBD1 (5 bases). The CDR3 has 14 residues. Trimming took off 7 bases at V and 7 bases at J, with 20 bases between the two ends. Germline CDR1 and CDR2: SGHRS and YFSETQ. The whole variable domain, remainder taken from reference TRBV5-1 and TRBJ1-2, is KAGVTQTPRYLIKTRGQQVTLSCSPISGHRSVSWYQQTPGQGLQFLFEYFSETQRNKGNFPGRFSGRQFSNSRSEMNVSTLELGDSALYLCASGTTALGGGYTFGSGTRLTVV.

This chain links TRBV6-1 with TRBJ2-5; D may be TRBD2 (5 bases). The CDR3 runs to 13 residues. Trimming removed 3 bases at V and 5 bases at J, with 10 bases between. Germline CDR1 reads MNHNS; CDR2 reads SASEGT. CDR3 in amino acids: CASSERERETQYF. The CDR3 DNA reads as TGTGCCAGCAGTGAGAGGGAGAGGGAGACCCAGTACTTC.

This rearrangement joins TRBV5-1 to TRBJ2-3; 7 bases align to TRBD2. CDR1 is SGHRS, CDR2 YFSETQ, per germline. V dropped 3 bases and J dropped 0; count of bases not matched to a gene: 4. CDR3 size: 15 residues. CDR3: CASSSSGASTDTQYF. The CDR3 DNA reads TGCGCCAGCAGCTCCAGCGGGGCTAGCACAGATACGCAGTATTTT.

In this sample, this clonotype turned up many times. The chain couples TRBV6-1 to TRBJ1-5; TRBD1 agrees at 9 bases. J gave up 3 bases and V 7 bases, and 13 bases lay outside the gene matches. Germline V lookup: CDR1 MNHNS, CDR2 SASEGT. The CDR3 is 17 amino acids. In DNA, the CDR3 is TGTGCCAGCATCGAAGGAGCTACAGGGGGCTTCAATCAGCCCCAGCATTTT. Amino acid sequence: CASIEGATGGFNQPQHF.

The genes are TRBV9 and TRBJ2-5; no reliable D call. Trimming removed 0 bases from V and 3 bases from J, with 12 bases in between. This CDR3 has 15 residues. CDR1 is SGDLS, CDR2 YYNGEE, per germline. DNA of the CDR3: TGTGCCAGCAGCGTAGAGGGTTGGGCAGAAGAGACCCAGTACTTC. The encoded protein is CASSVEGWAEETQYF.

With regard to this clonotype: This may arise from a read error, as a much more abundant clone is one base away. The V and J genes are TRBV28 and TRBJ2-2; D uncertain. The CDR3 sequence is 15 residues long. CDR1 MDHEN and CDR2 SYDVKM come from the germline V gene. The CDR3 loop reads CVASSSQALTGELFF. The CDR3 bases are TGTGTCGCCAGCAGCAGTCAGGCTTTAACCGGGGAGCTGTTTTTT.

The chain combines TRBV7-9 with TRBJ2-7; possibly TRBD2 for D (6 bases). CDR1 is SEHNR, CDR2 FQNEAQ, per germline (reference sequence). Trimming took off 5 bases at V and 2 bases at J, with 13 bases between the two ends. The CDR3 runs 14 residues. The CDR3 loop is CASSRSGPPYEQYF. Written as DNA, the CDR3 is TGTGCCAGCAGCCGTAGCGGCCCTCCCTACGAGCAGTACTTC.